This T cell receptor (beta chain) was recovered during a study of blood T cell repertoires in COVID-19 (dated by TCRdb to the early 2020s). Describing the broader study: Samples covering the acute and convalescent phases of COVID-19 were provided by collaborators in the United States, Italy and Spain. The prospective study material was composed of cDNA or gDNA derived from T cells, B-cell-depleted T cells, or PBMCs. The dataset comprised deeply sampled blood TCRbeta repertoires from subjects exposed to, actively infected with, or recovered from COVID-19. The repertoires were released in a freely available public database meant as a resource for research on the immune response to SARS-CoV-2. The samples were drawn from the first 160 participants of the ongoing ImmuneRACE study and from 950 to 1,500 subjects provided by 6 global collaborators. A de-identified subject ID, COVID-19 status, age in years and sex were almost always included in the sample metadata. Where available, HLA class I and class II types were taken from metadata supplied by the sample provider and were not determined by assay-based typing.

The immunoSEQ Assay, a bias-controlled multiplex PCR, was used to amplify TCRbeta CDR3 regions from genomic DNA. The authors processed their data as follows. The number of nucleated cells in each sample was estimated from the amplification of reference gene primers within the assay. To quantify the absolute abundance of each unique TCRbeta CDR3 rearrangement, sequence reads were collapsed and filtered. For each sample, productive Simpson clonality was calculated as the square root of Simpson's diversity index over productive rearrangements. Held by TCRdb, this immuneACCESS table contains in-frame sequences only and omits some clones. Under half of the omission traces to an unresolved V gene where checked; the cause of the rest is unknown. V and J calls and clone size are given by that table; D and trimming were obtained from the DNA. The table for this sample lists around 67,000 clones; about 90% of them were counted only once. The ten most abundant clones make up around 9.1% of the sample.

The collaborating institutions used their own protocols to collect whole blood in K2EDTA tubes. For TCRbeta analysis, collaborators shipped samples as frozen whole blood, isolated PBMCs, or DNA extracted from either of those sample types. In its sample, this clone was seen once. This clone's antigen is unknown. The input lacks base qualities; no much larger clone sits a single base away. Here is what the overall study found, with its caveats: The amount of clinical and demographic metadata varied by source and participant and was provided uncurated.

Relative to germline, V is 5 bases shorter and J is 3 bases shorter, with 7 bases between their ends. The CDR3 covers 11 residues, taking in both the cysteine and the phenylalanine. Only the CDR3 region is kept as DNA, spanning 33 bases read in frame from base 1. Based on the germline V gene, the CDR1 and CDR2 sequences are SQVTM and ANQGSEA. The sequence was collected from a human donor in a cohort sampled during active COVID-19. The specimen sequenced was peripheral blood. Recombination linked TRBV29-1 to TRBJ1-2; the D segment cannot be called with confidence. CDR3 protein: CSVRLDYGYTF. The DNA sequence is TGCAGCGTTCGGTTGGACTATGGCTACACCTTC.